The 10 T cell receptor beta chains below come from one sample, sequenced in a study of human T cells and chemical hapten exposure. Time point specified: patch test 1, 2 weeks after DPC sensitization. Stated treatment: therapeutic diphenylcyclopropenone sensitization with weekly scalp DPC. TCRdb re-called the RACE reads through MiXCR, storing one row per CDR3 protein. The table has fewer than 150,000 distinct CDR3 sequences, roughly an eighth seen once. Sequences were derived from whole blood, sampled in connection with sensitization to the hapten diphenylcyclopropenone (DPC). These receptors were taken from a man aged 18 to 29 with alopecia areata. Some clones in this sample may be carry-over from other donors' samples.

In this sample, this clonotype turned up a few times. The rearrangement joins TRBV10-1 to TRBJ2-3, with D perhaps TRBD1 (6 bases). The ends were cut back, 0 bases at V and 4 bases at J, with 17 bases in the middle. The CDR3 runs to 17 residues. From germline, CDR1 is WNHNN and CDR2 SYGVQD (reference sequence). The CDR3 DNA is TGCGCCAGCAGTGAGTCTCGGACAGTCTTTGCGGCAGATACGCAGTATTTT. Translating gives CASSESRTVFAADTQYF.

This clonotype has a handful of counts. This chain joins TRBV6-5 and TRBJ2-3, with TRBD2 identical over 11 bases. This CDR3 is 16 amino acids long. The junction had 5 bases not matched to a gene; V was cut back by 0 bases and J by 6 bases. Germline CDR1 is MNHEY and CDR2 is SVGAGI. DNA of the CDR3: TGTGCCAGCAGTTACTCGTCTAGCGGGGGGAGGGATACGCAGTATTTT. Protein product: CASSYSSSGGRDTQYF.

The chain has TRBV20-1 and TRBJ1-6; 7 positions match TRBD1. Trimming at V came to 4 bases and at J to 9 bases, leaving 6 bases not matched to a gene. The CDR3 consists of 13 residues. The V gene's germline CDR1 is DFQATT and CDR2 SNEGSKA (reference sequence). As DNA, the CDR3 is TGCAGTGCTATTGGGACAGTTCGTTCACCCCTCCACTTT. Its translation is CSAIGTVRSPLHF.

This clonotype was seen once. The chain couples TRBV12-3 or TRBV12-4 to TRBJ2-7; 7 bases line up with TRBD1. The V and J ends lost 5 bases and 3 bases, in that order; junction bases with no gene match: 10. The CDR3 runs to 15 residues. The CDR3 DNA sequence: TGTGCCAGCAGTCTCCGTCGGACAGGTGGCTACGAGCAGTACTTC. Amino acids: CASSLRRTGGYEQYF.

The table lists this clonotype with a few counts. The gene calls are TRBV20-1 and TRBJ2-3; D gene unclear. Germline CDR1 reads DFQATT; CDR2 reads SNEGSKA (reference sequence). Between the trimmed V and J ends, which lost 0 bases and 6 bases, there was a span of 10 bases. CDR3 size: 13 residues. The CDR3 sequence is CSARDARADTQYF. In DNA form, the CDR3 reads TGCAGTGCTAGAGACGCTCGGGCGGATACGCAGTATTTT.

The sample holds a few counts of this clonotype. This chain uses TRBV4-3 with TRBJ1-6; 7 bases fit TRBD1. Germline V gene data show CDR1 as LGHNA and CDR2 as YSLEER. V shed 1 base, J shed 5 bases, and the junction held 5 bases outside the gene matches. The CDR3 is made up of 16 amino acids. CDR3: CASSQAFRGNNSPLHF. CDR3 bases: TGCGCCAGCAGCCAAGCTTTCAGGGGGAATAATTCACCCCTCCACTTT.

The chain has TRBV6-5 and TRBJ2-1, with D perhaps assigned TRBD1 or TRBD2 (5 bases each). The CDR3 runs to 12 residues. V dropped 5 bases and J dropped 7 bases, with 9 bases sitting between them. Germline values: CDR1 MNHEY, CDR2 SVGAGI. CDR3 in DNA: TGTGCCAGCAGTCGGGGACCAAATGAGCAGTTCTTC. Residues: CASSRGPNEQFF.

This clonotype came up a few times. V and J are TRBV20-1 and TRBJ1-4; tentatively, D is TRBD1 (5 bases). Germline CDR1 is DFQATT and CDR2 is SNEGSKA (reference sequence). V was pared by 1 base and J by 8 bases, with 11 bases between. The CDR3 has 13 residues. CDR3 bases: TGCAGTGCTAGAGTCGTTCAGGGCGAAAAACTGTTTTTT. Its translation: CSARVVQGEKLFF.

This CDR3 reads CASSSDSTISGNTIYF. DNA of the CDR3: TGTGCCAGCAGTTCCGACAGCACGATCTCTGGAAACACCATATATTTT. This chain connects TRBV7-9 to TRBJ1-3; tentatively, D is TRBD1 (5 bases). This CDR3 contains 16 residues. With 6 bases removed from V and 0 bases from J, the gap between germline ends came to 15 bases. Germline V gives CDR1 SEHNR, CDR2 FQNEAQ (reference sequence).

Turning to this clonotype: One end of the junction varies from germline; a read error may be responsible. The chain uses TRBV20-1 and TRBJ1-1; 7 nucleotides agree with TRBD1. This CDR3 is built from 13 residues. In germline, CDR1 is DFQATT, CDR2 SNEGSKA (reference sequence). This chain's CDR3 is CSAIRDRNTEASF. Written as DNA, the CDR3 is TGCAGTGCTATTAGGGACAGAAACACTGAAGCTTCCTTT.